The T cell receptor (beta chain) described here comes from a study of T cells in Graves' hyperthyroidism and ophthalmopathy. Whole-study results and caveats: Blood also showed most of the thyroid clonotypes that were expanded above 0.001. In simple terms, a model built on 13 V-J features told ophthalmopathy apart from stable hyperthyroidism.

A note on this clonotype: Its target is not known.

Amplified TCR beta CDR3 regions came from RNA transcripts. When the TCR CDR3 underwent first-round RT-PCR, the HTBI primer set was used. Using its own MiXCR run on the multiplex PCR reads, TCRdb lists one record per CDR3 protein. The sample lists about 610,000 distinct CDR3 sequences, around 15% occurring once. This CDR3 region has 16 residues. CDR1 and CDR2 (germline): DFQATT, SNEGSKA (reference sequence). V trimming: 7 bases; J trimming: 4 bases; junction bases outside the gene matches: 15. This receptor was taken from a woman aged 40 to 49 with Graves' ophthalmopathy. Sequencing was done on a sample of blood. The chain links TRBV20-1 to TRBJ2-3; 9 bases fit TRBD2. The CDR3, as DNA: TGCAGTGTTGTGGGCGCGGGGGGGCTTATCGCAGATACGCAGTATTTT. Its translation is CSVVGAGGLIADTQYF.